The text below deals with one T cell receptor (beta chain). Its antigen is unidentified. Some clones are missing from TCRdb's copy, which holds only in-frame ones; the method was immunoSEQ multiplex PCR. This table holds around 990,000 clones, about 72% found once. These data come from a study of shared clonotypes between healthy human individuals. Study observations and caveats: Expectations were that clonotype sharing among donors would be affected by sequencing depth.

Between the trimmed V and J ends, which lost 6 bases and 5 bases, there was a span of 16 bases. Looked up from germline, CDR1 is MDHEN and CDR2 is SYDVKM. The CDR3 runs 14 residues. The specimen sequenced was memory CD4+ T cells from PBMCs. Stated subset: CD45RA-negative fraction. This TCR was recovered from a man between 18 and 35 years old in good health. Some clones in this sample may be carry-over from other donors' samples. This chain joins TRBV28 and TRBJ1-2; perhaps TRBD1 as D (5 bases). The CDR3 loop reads CASREGQGLYGYTF. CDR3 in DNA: TGTGCCAGCAGGGAGGGGCAGGGATTGTATGGCTACACCTTC.